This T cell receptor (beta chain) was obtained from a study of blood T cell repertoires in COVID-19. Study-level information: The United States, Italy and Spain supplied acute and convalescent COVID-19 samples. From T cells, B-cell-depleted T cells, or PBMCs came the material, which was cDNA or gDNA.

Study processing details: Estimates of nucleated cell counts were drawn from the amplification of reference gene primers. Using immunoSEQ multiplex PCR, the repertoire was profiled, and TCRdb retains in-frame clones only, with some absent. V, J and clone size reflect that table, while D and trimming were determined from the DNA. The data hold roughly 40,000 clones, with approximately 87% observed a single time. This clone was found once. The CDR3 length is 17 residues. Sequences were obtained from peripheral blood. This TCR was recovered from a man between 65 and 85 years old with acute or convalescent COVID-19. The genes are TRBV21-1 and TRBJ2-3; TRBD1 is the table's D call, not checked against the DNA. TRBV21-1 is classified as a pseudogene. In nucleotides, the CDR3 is TGTGCCAGCAGCCCACCGAGGGGACAGGGAACCACAGATACGCAGTATTTT. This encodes CASSPPRGQGTTDTQYF.